The clone carrying this T cell receptor beta chain was counted between two and nine times. The target antigen is unknown. V was trimmed by 5 bases and J by 4 bases, leaving 15 bases between them. Germline V gene sequence: CDR1 MNHEY, CDR2 SMNVEV (reference sequence). CDR3 length: 14 residues. The sample comes from a study of cytomegalovirus exposure and HLA in healthy donors. Overall study findings and caveats: TRBV6-2, TRBV6-3 and some other V segments were unresolvable in 87-base-pair reads. TCR association rates varied by HLA locus in a later analysis, with DRB1 highest and HLA-C lowest. Earlier findings revealed that most TCR beta V segments proved productive either about 90% or about 30% of the time. A missense variant in DCLRE1C was later tied to TCR beta V- and J-gene trimming.

Primers included in the PCR were 60 Vbeta and 13 Jbeta primers. Sequencing used immunoSEQ multiplex PCR; TCRdb keeps in-frame clones, though not all of them. This sample has approximately 100,000 clones, with around 10% found just once. The sequence was obtained from a middle-aged man in good health and CMV-seropositive. V gene TRBV27 combines with J gene TRBJ2-7; the D gene is possibly TRBD1 (5 bases). The sample was PBMCs. CDR3 protein: CASSLQGPKYEQYF. The CDR3 region has the DNA TGTGCCAGCAGTCTTCAGGGCCCCAAATACGAGCAGTACTTC.